This TCR beta chain comes out of a study of CD4 T cells in relation to SARS-CoV-2 and coronaviruses (dated by TCRdb to the early 2020s). At the level of the whole study: In the ViraFEST assay, PBMCs were cultured with antigen for under eleven days, after which TCR beta CDR3s were sequenced to identify clonal expansions specific to the antigen. At the level of individual TCR clonotypes, the study measured memory CD4+ T cell crossreactivity between SARS-CoV-2 spike protein and common cold coronavirus spike proteins. Samples from a few pre-COVID donors and the naive versus memory experiments were sequenced with the Adaptive Biotechnologies TCR-sequencing kit; other data were Illumina-based. Expansion assays from other donors in the study were sequenced with a different, Illumina-based TCR-beta assay. Patient-derived lymphoblastoid cell lines were used to map the HLA restriction of shared crossreactive spike epitopes. The full convalescent cohort of about a dozen patients had a median age of around 39 years, ranging from 21 to 72 years. The approximately twelve convalescent patients included 8 males and 4 females; two subjects were Hispanic.

Naive and memory CD4+ T cells were separated from cryopreserved PBMCs by first enriching for CD4 and then performing EasySep naive CD4+ T cell enrichment. Sorted naive or memory CD4+ T cells (around 10^5) were grown at a 1:1 ratio with T cell-depleted PBMCs and CEF peptides for 10 days. In general, triplicate replicate wells were used for every peptide culture condition. PBMCs were isolated from leukapheresis product or whole blood by Ficoll-Paque PLUS gradient centrifugation. The PBMCs went either fresh into the expansion assay or into cryopreservation at -140 degrees C. The QIAamp Micro DNA Kit was used to extract genomic DNA from the CD4+ T cells. As to this clone: Its specific antigen is unknown. Per-nucleotide qualities are absent, and no much larger clonotype sits a single base away.

DNA from CEF-cultured naive and memory CD4+ T cells underwent immunoSEQ TCR-beta sequencing at survey level. The authors' analysis ran thus. During preprocessing, nonproductive sequences were discarded, as were any CDR3s that did not begin with C, did not end with F or W, or were shorter than 7 amino acids. Antigen-specific clonotypes were called with the MANAFEST web app on the basis of expansion relative to the reference and to other culture wells. A clone was considered positive if significant expansion relative to the reference culture was observed in 2 of 3 replicate wells at an FDR below 0.05. For a clone to be considered positive, significant expansion relative to all other tandem wells and an odds ratio above 5 were also required. Cultured and uncultured naive and memory CD4+ repertoires were searched for previously identified spike- and CEF-reactive CDR3s. CDR3 homology was quantified as pairwise Levenshtein distance, calculated with the stringdist R package after three terminal residues were trimmed from each end. TCRdb took this table from immuneACCESS and kept in-frame rearrangements with V and J called. Such tables lack part of the clones; where checked against another copy, unresolved V genes explain under half of the gap, and the rest is unexplained. V and J calls and clone size are given by that table; D and trimming were obtained from the DNA. This sample lists 35,000 to 45,000 clones; approximately 84% were detected once. The top ten constitute around 1.3% of the sample.

Summary of the overall study and its limitations: Naive versus memory sequencing indicated the assay detects memory recall responses rather than primary responses primed during culture. Because no donor provided both pre-pandemic and post-infection samples, tracing the source of pre-existing responses was limited. Compared with monoreactive clones, crossreactive clones had significantly weaker SARS-CoV-2-driven expansion, a result consistent with antigenic imprinting. Roughly 67% of donors had memory CD4+ clonotypes that crossrecognized SARS-CoV-2 and at least one common cold coronavirus spike. Since the crossreactivity analysis centred on spike protein, crossreactivity against other viral proteins was not assessed. The study was constrained by small numbers of patients and of tested TCRs.

Relative to germline, V is missing 4 bases and J is missing 4 bases, with 7 bases of the junction outside any gene match. The CDR3, from cysteine to phenylalanine, totals 17 residues. The retained sequence is limited to the CDR3, 51 bases, with the frame set at the first base. The germline V gene (reference sequence) supplies CDR1 MNHEY and CDR2 SMNVEV. The chain is assembled from TRBV27 and TRBJ2-3, with 14 bases in between that match TRBD2. The material sequenced was naive CD4+ T cells from PBMCs, cultured in vitro. What this sample's cell subset or site label stands for: naive CD4+ T cells isolated by negative enrichment. The TCR sequence derives from an adult with COVID-19. The DNA is as follows: TGTGCCAGCAGTTCCCTGGGACTAGCGGGAGTCTCAGATACGCAGTATTTT. The resulting protein is CASSSLGLAGVSDTQYF.